This T cell receptor beta chain was identified during a study of technical replicates of blood from a handful of donors. V was pared by 6 bases and J by 3 bases, with 14 bases between. This CDR3 region has 15 residues. Per the germline V gene, CDR1 is MNHNS and CDR2 is SASEGT. Clones were sequenced by immunoSEQ multiplex PCR, and TCRdb holds only the in-frame ones, with some missing. The sample lists fewer than 100,000 clones; almost 96% were seen once. The chain carries TRBV6-1 and TRBJ2-2; D possibly corresponds to TRBD1 (6 bases). The sample taken for sequencing was T cells isolated from PBMCs. This sequence originates from a human donor in good health. CDR3 coding DNA: TGTGCCAGCAGCTTAACGACAGGCCACACCGGGGAGCTGTTTTTT. This gives the protein CASSLTTGHTGELFF.